Each of the 30 T cell receptor beta chains below was sequenced from the same sample in a study of blood T cell repertoires in COVID-19 (dated by TCRdb to the early 2020s). The method was the immunoSEQ multiplex PCR assay. TCRdb carries this immuneACCESS record with in-frame sequences only. Its versions omit some clonotypes, under half of them owing to an unresolved V gene in the studies checked, with the rest unexplained. This sample is represented by about 150,000 clones; roughly 89% of them were singletons. Roughly 8% of the sample is held by the ten biggest clonotypes. Material: peripheral blood. These receptors were collected from a woman between 50 and 59 years old with active or convalescent COVID-19.

The chain recombines TRBV27 with TRBJ1-6; possible D gene TRBD1, 6 bases. Germline loops: CDR1 MNHEY, CDR2 SMNVEV (reference sequence). The CDR3 runs to 17 residues. V was cut by 2 bases and J by 4 bases, with 15 bases left in between. In DNA, the CDR3 is TGTGCCAGCAGTTTAGGGTCAGGGGCCGCGTATAATTCACCCCTCCACTTT. This encodes CASSLGSGAAYNSPLHF.

This chain uses TRBV5-1 with TRBJ2-6, with D possibly TRBD1 on 5 matching bases. V was clipped by 0 bases and J by 1 base, with 5 bases between them. Germline V gives CDR1 SGHRS, CDR2 YFSETQ. CDR3 length equals 15 residues. The CDR3 DNA is TGCGCCAGCAGCTTGGCAGGGTCTGGGGCCAACGTCCTGACTTTC. Amino acids: CASSLAGSGANVLTF.

The chain links TRBV4-1 to TRBJ1-2; D might be TRBD1 (6 bases). Between the trimmed V and J ends, which lost 0 bases and 6 bases, there was a span of 11 bases. CDR1 is MGHRA and CDR2 is YSYEKL in the germline V gene. The CDR3 runs 14 residues. The CDR3: CASSQDQGRDGYTF. DNA of the CDR3: TGCGCCAGCAGCCAAGACCAGGGGCGGGATGGCTACACCTTC.

The chain carries TRBV30 and TRBJ1-3; D possibly corresponds to TRBD1 (6 bases). The CDR3 sequence is 13 residues long. Deletions cut 3 bases from V and 2 bases from J, with 8 bases between. Germline values: CDR1 GTSNPN, CDR2 SVGIG (reference sequence). The CDR3 DNA sequence: TGTGCCTGGAGACGGACAGCTGGAAACACCATATATTTT. Translation gives CAWRRTAGNTIYF.

V usage is TRBV5-1 and J usage is TRBJ1-3; D is possibly TRBD1 (6 bases). The germline V and J ends were trimmed by 0 bases and 0 bases, with 10 bases remaining between them. The CDR3 is 16 amino acids. Germline-derived CDR1 and CDR2 are SGHRS and YFSETQ. In DNA form, the CDR3 reads TGCGCCAGCAGCTTGGGGGACAACAACTCTGGAAACACCATATATTTT. Translation: CASSLGDNNSGNTIYF.

V and J are TRBV29-1 and TRBJ1-2; 10 bases fit TRBD1. After removal of 3 bases from V and 6 bases from J, the junction contained 10 bases not matched to a gene. Germline assignment: CDR1 SQVTM and CDR2 ANQGSEA. The CDR3 is 15 residues long. CDR3 DNA: TGCAGCGTTGACCGAGACAGGGGGCTTCTAGATGGCTACACCTTC. Translated, it gives CSVDRDRGLLDGYTF.

J is TRBJ2-3 and V is TRBV7-2, with 9 bases lining up with TRBD2. The CDR3 totals 15 residues. V lost 7 bases to trimming and J lost 4 bases; unmatched junction nucleotides: 9. The germline V gene has CDR1 SGHTA and CDR2 FQGNSA. The CDR3 DNA reads as TGTGCCAGCACCCGCGGCGGGAGGGCGGCAGATACGCAGTATTTT. It yields the protein CASTRGGRAADTQYF.

The chain combines TRBV28 with TRBJ1-5; 8 bases map to TRBD1. The CDR3 sequence is 17 residues long. The germline V gene encodes CDR1 MDHEN and CDR2 SYDVKM. Trimming removed 4 bases from V and 3 bases from J; junction bases left unmatched: 11. CDR3 nucleotide sequence: TGTGCCAGCAGTTCCTACAGGGGGGGGACGGTCAATCAGCCCCAGCATTTT. Its protein is CASSSYRGGTVNQPQHF.

The V gene is TRBV4-1, the J gene TRBJ2-5, with 7 nucleotides matching TRBD1. This CDR3 has 16 amino acids. V dropped 3 bases and J dropped 2; count of bases not matched to a gene: 9. The germline CDR1 and CDR2 sequences are MGHRA and YSYEKL. CDR3 sequence reads: CASSHVRPGQQETQYF. The DNA of the CDR3 is TGCGCCAGCAGCCATGTTAGACCGGGACAGCAAGAGACCCAGTACTTC.

The V call is TRBV10-3, the J call TRBJ1-2; a weak D match, TRBD1 (5 bases). The length of the CDR3 is 14 residues. Deletions cut 2 bases from V and 2 bases from J, with 9 bases between. The germline V gene encodes CDR1 ENHRY and CDR2 SYGVKD. The CDR3 reads CAISEVHRNYGYTF. As DNA, the CDR3 is TGTGCCATCAGTGAGGTACACAGGAACTATGGCTACACCTTC.

This clone came up once. The J gene is TRBJ1-5, the V gene TRBV28; 7 bases align to TRBD1. This CDR3 is built from 15 residues. Germline assignment: CDR1 MDHEN and CDR2 SYDVKM. V trimming: 2 bases; J trimming: 2 bases; junction bases outside the gene matches: 3. The chain's CDR3 is CASSLGGTGNQPQHF. CDR3 sequence (DNA): TGTGCCAGCAGTTTAGGAGGGACAGGCAATCAGCCCCAGCATTTT.

This clone was recorded once. The V and J genes are TRBV4-1 and TRBJ1-1; D possibly corresponds to TRBD1 (6 bases). The germline V gene encodes CDR1 MGHRA and CDR2 YSYEKL. This CDR3 is built from 15 residues. V shed 1 base and J shed 1 base, with 10 bases lying between them. CDR3 nucleotide sequence: TGCGCCAGCAGCCAAGTTATGACAGGGAACACTGAAGCTTTCTTT. Translation: CASSQVMTGNTEAFF.

The rearrangement uses TRBV5-6 and TRBJ1-5; D remains unclear. This CDR3 is built from 12 residues. The ends were cut back, 1 base at V and 5 bases at J, with 4 bases in the middle. From germline, CDR1 is SGHDT and CDR2 YYEEEE. CDR3 loop: CASSLRDQPQHF. Written as DNA, the CDR3 is TGTGCCAGCAGCTTGAGAGATCAGCCCCAGCATTTT.

The chain uses TRBV6-5 and TRBJ1-1; 8 bases map to TRBD1. CDR3 length: 15 residues. J lost 1 base, V lost 6 bases, and 7 bases had no gene match. Germline lookup yields CDR1 MNHEY and CDR2 SVGAGI. The CDR3: CASRTTGGGNTEAFF. CDR3 sequence (DNA): TGTGCCAGCAGAACAACAGGGGGTGGGAACACTGAAGCTTTCTTT.

The chain joins TRBV13 to TRBJ2-7; TRBD2 agrees at 14 bases. The CDR3 contains 14 residues. Germline V gives CDR1 PRHDT, CDR2 FYEKMQ (reference sequence). Unmatched junction bases numbered 6, after V lost 8 bases and J lost 6 bases. The CDR3 sequence is CASYRLAGGREQYF. DNA of the CDR3: TGTGCCAGCTATAGACTAGCGGGAGGGCGCGAGCAGTACTTC.

The gene calls are TRBV2 and TRBJ1-1, with TRBD1 matching 7 bases. CDR3 length equals 13 residues. From germline, CDR1 is SNHLY and CDR2 FYNNEI. V lost 9 bases and J lost 4; bases outside the gene matches: 8. The CDR3: CASGVTGTTEAFF. CDR3 nucleotides: TGTGCCAGTGGGGTGACAGGGACCACTGAAGCTTTCTTT.

The chain carries TRBV9 and TRBJ1-2; TRBD1 matches at 12 bases. J gave up 7 bases and V 0 bases, and 4 bases lay outside the gene matches. From germline, CDR1 is SGDLS and CDR2 YYNGEE. The CDR3 spans 15 residues. The chain's CDR3 is CASSVGDRGQSGYTF. In nucleotides, the CDR3 is TGTGCCAGCAGCGTAGGGGACAGGGGGCAGAGTGGCTACACCTTC.

This clone turned up a few times. The V gene is TRBV6-5, the J gene TRBJ1-5; a weak D match, TRBD1 (5 bases). V lost 7 bases to trimming and J lost 0 bases, with 13 bases between them. The CDR3 sequence is 15 residues long. Per the germline V gene, CDR1 is MNHEY and CDR2 is SVGAGI. In DNA form, the CDR3 reads TGTGCCAGCAACTTGTCGGGGGATAGCAATCAGCCCCAGCATTTT. It codes for CASNLSGDSNQPQHF.

A few counts support this clone. This chain joins TRBV7-2 and TRBJ1-5; D might be TRBD1 (6 bases). From germline, CDR1 is SGHTA and CDR2 FQGNSA. V lost 0 bases and J 12 bases, leaving 12 bases between the germline ends. There are 13 residues in the CDR3. For the CDR3, the DNA is TGTGCCAGCAGCTTAGCTGGGGGCGCGGACCAGCATTTT. Amino acid sequence: CASSLAGGADQHF.

The chain employs TRBV20-1 and TRBJ2-3; TRBD1 is a possible D gene (5 bases). Trimming shortened V by 3 bases and J by 1 base, and 11 bases separated the two germline ends. The CDR3 sequence is 14 residues long. Germline V CDR1 and CDR2: DFQATT, SNEGSKA (reference sequence). CDR3: CSASRGIRTDTQYF. CDR3 nucleotide sequence: TGCAGTGCTAGTAGGGGTATCCGCACAGATACGCAGTATTTT.

This chain links TRBV5-1 with TRBJ2-1; D is perhaps TRBD1 (6 bases). Per germline, CDR1 SGHRS and CDR2 YFSETQ. V was cut by 0 bases and J by 13 bases, with 8 bases left in between. The CDR3 has 11 amino acids. DNA of the CDR3: TGCGCCAGCAGCTTGGACAGGGACCAGTTCTTC. Its protein product is CASSLDRDQFF.

J is TRBJ1-3 and V is TRBV6-5, with D possibly being TRBD1 (6 bases). The germline CDR1 and CDR2 sequences are MNHEY and SVGAGI. Trimming took 5 bases from V and 4 from J, leaving 15 bases between them. The CDR3 has 15 amino acids. The CDR3 DNA is TGTGCCAGCAGTCTGTCCGGGACACCAGGAAACACCATATATTTT. Its translation is CASSLSGTPGNTIYF.

The chain couples TRBV18 to TRBJ1-2; possible D gene TRBD1, 5 bases. The CDR3 spans 15 residues. Deletions cut 3 bases from V and 0 bases from J, with 11 bases between. Germline CDR1 KGHSH, CDR2 LQKENI. The CDR3 nucleotides read TGTGCCAGCTCACCCTTTGACAGCCCTAACTATGGCTACACCTTC. It translates to CASSPFDSPNYGYTF. Full variable domain (remainder filled in from reference TRBV18 and TRBJ1-2): NAGVMQNPRHLVRRRGQEARLRCSPMKGHSHVYWYRQLPEEGLKFMVYLQKENIIDESGMPKERFSAEFPKEGPSILRIQQVVRGDSAAYFCASSPFDSPNYGYTFGSGTRLTVV.

This chain joins TRBV5-4 and TRBJ2-2; the match to TRBD2 covers 8 bases. J lost 6 bases, V lost 1 base, and 8 bases had no gene match. The CDR3 is 16 residues long. Germline assignment: CDR1 SGHNT and CDR2 YYREEE (reference sequence). CDR3 sequence reads: CASSLWSGSSAGELFF. In nucleotides, the CDR3 is TGTGCCAGCAGCTTGTGGAGCGGGAGTTCGGCCGGGGAGCTGTTTTTT.

This chain joins TRBV7-2 and TRBJ2-1, with 7 nucleotides matching TRBD2. This CDR3 spans 16 amino acids. Germline V CDR1 and CDR2: SGHTA, FQGNSA. V gave up 2 bases and J gave up 1 base; unmatched junction bases: 5. The chain's CDR3 is CASSLQAGPSYNEQFF. CDR3 DNA sequence: TGTGCCAGCAGCTTACAAGCGGGACCTTCCTACAATGAGCAGTTCTTC.

V usage is TRBV12-3 or TRBV12-4 and J usage is TRBJ1-1; D is ambiguous. This CDR3 has 13 amino acids. V was shortened by 3 bases and J by 4 bases, with 9 bases between the two germline ends. CDR3 region: CASSLWASTEAFF. CDR3 in DNA: TGTGCCAGCAGTTTGTGGGCCAGCACTGAAGCTTTCTTT.

This clone was found a few times. This sequence joins TRBV6-1 and TRBJ1-2; D remains ambiguous. Trimming left V 0 bases short and J 4 bases short, with 6 bases between. The CDR3 sequence is 13 residues long. Germline CDR1 reads MNHNS; CDR2 reads SASEGT. The CDR3 region is CASSEAPIYGYTF. CDR3 in DNA: TGTGCCAGCAGTGAAGCTCCCATCTATGGCTACACCTTC.

The chain combines TRBV6-6 with TRBJ1-2, with 8 bases matching TRBD1. There are 15 residues in the CDR3. V shed 2 bases and J 7 bases; nucleotides not matched to a gene: 9. The germline V gene has CDR1 MNHNY and CDR2 SVGAGI (reference sequence). The CDR3 DNA reads TGTGCCAGCAGTTACCAAGGACAGGGAATGAGTGGCTACACCTTC. Protein: CASSYQGQGMSGYTF.

The chain employs TRBV30 and TRBJ2-5, with 8 bases that match TRBD2. The CDR3 is 12 amino acids. Germline assignment: CDR1 GTSNPN and CDR2 SVGIG (reference sequence). The V gene end was trimmed by 2 bases and the J gene end by 7 bases; junction bases not matched to a gene: 3. CDR3 sequence reads: CAWSPREGTQYF. The DNA for the CDR3 is TGTGCCTGGAGTCCCCGGGAGGGGACCCAGTACTTC.

The J gene is TRBJ2-1, the V gene TRBV7-6, with 9 bases that match TRBD2. CDR1 is SGHVS, CDR2 FNYEAQ, per germline. The V gene end was trimmed by 5 bases and the J gene end by 4 bases; junction bases not matched to a gene: 6. The CDR3 has 15 amino acids. CDR3 DNA sequence: TGTGCCAGCAGCCCCTTAGCGGGAGCTTACAATGAGCAGTTCTTC. It specifies CASSPLAGAYNEQFF.